The 17 T cell receptor beta chains presented below share a single source sample, sequenced in a study of early T cells in non-severe SARS-CoV-2 infection (dated by TCRdb to about 2021). Library prep was done by 5' RACE. Instrument used: NextSeq 500. TCRdb reworked the public reads: Q25 trimming with fastp, MiXCR clone assembly, productive beta chains retained. Every CDR3 protein is listed once, alongside the most common genes and DNA of its rows. The sample has tens of thousands of distinct CDR3 sequences on record, roughly 12% of them singletons. The ten largest make up approximately 2.6% of the sample. This sample comprised whole blood, obtained at baseline. The receptors shown here come from an adult who was a healthcare worker with PCR-confirmed SARS-CoV-2 infection or an uninfected control (not recorded which).

A few counts support this clonotype. The J gene is TRBJ1-1, the V gene TRBV18; no clear D. Germline V gene sequence: CDR1 KGHSH, CDR2 LQKENI. The V end was cut by 8 bases, the J end by 9 bases, with 19 bases between. The CDR3 extends over 13 amino acids. CDR3 sequence (DNA): TGTGCCAGCACCGAAGGGTCGGTTGAAAAAGCTTTCTTT. Amino acids: CASTEGSVEKAFF.

Only a few counts were recorded for this clonotype. This chain links TRBV27 with TRBJ2-2, with 7 bases fitting TRBD1. This CDR3 is built from 16 residues. Germline CDR1 is MNHEY and CDR2 is SMNVEV (reference sequence). J lost 0 bases, V lost 3 bases, and 4 bases had no gene match. The CDR3 DNA follows: TGTGCCAGCAGTTTGTCGGGACAGACGAACACCGGGGAGCTGTTTTTT. Protein sequence: CASSLSGQTNTGELFF.

The V and J genes are TRBV5-1 and TRBJ2-7, with a possible D match to TRBD1 (5 bases). This CDR3 has 13 amino acids. V was cut by 4 bases and J by 6 bases, with 14 bases left in between. The germline V gene encodes CDR1 SGHRS and CDR2 YFSETQ. The CDR3 nucleotides read TGCGCCAGCAGCATCCAGTGGGGCGGCGAGCAGTACTTC. Its translation: CASSIQWGGEQYF.

This clonotype came up a few times. The chain carries TRBV11-2 and TRBJ1-1; unclear D gene. The V end was cut by 5 bases, the J end by 5 bases, with 12 bases between. The CDR3 totals 13 residues. Germline CDR1 SGHAT, CDR2 FQNNGV. DNA for the CDR3: TGTGCCAGCAGCCCTATTCTCGGGACTGAAGCTTTCTTT. Translation gives CASSPILGTEAFF.

This clonotype was counted only a few times. The chain joins TRBV11-2 to TRBJ2-5; D unclear. V lost 5 bases and J lost 5, with 18 bases in between. CDR1 SGHAT and CDR2 FQNNGV come from the germline V gene. CDR3 length: 15 residues. DNA for the CDR3: TGTGCCAGCAGCCCCTCCCGTCTTATCGGGGAGACCCAGTACTTC. Encoded protein: CASSPSRLIGETQYF.

The chain combines TRBV12-3 or TRBV12-4 with TRBJ2-1; D is possibly TRBD2 (6 bases). V was pared by 1 base and J by 10 bases, with 11 bases between. This CDR3 spans 13 amino acids. The DNA of the CDR3 is TGTGCCAGCAGTTTAGTGGCAGGACTAGAGCAGTTCTTC. It specifies CASSLVAGLEQFF.

This clonotype was seen a handful of times. This rearrangement joins TRBV7-2 to TRBJ2-1, with 16 bases matching TRBD2. This CDR3 contains 20 residues. Per germline, CDR1 SGHTA and CDR2 FQGNSA. V dropped 5 bases and J dropped 4; count of bases not matched to a gene: 14. The CDR3 here is CASSRPREGLAGGLYNEQFF. CDR3 sequence (DNA): TGTGCCAGCAGCCGACCCCGGGAGGGACTAGCGGGGGGGCTTTACAATGAGCAGTTCTTC.

A few counts support this clonotype. The CDR3 reads CASSWGSADRGEKLFF. As DNA, the CDR3 is TGTGCCAGCAGCTGGGGCTCCGCGGACAGGGGCGAAAAACTGTTTTTT. The chain joins TRBV11-2 to TRBJ1-4; 9 positions match TRBD1. The CDR3 has 16 amino acids. From germline, CDR1 is SGHAT and CDR2 FQNNGV. J gave up 8 bases and V 4 bases, and 11 bases lay outside the gene matches.

The J gene is TRBJ2-1, the V gene TRBV2; TRBD1 matches at 10 bases. Germline-derived CDR1 and CDR2 are SNHLY and FYNNEI. V trimming: 2 bases; J trimming: 4 bases; junction bases outside the gene matches: 5. The CDR3 totals 16 residues. The CDR3 DNA reads as TGTGCCAGCAGTGAACGGGGACAGGGGTTATACAATGAGCAGTTCTTC. Translation gives CASSERGQGLYNEQFF. The full variable domain, completed using reference TRBV2 and TRBJ2-1, is EPEVTQTPSHQVTQMGQEVILRCVPISNHLYFYWYRQILGQKVEFLVSFYNNEISEKSEIFDDQFSVERPDGSNFTLKIRSTKLEDSAMYFCASSERGQGLYNEQFFGPGTRLTVL.

The chain employs TRBV28 and TRBJ2-3; 9 bases agree with TRBD2. The CDR3 is made up of 15 amino acids. Germline V gene sequence: CDR1 MDHEN, CDR2 SYDVKM. With 3 bases clipped from V and 6 bases from J, the junction kept 7 bases outside the gene matches. CDR3 loop: CASSFIAGARDTQYF. In DNA, the CDR3 is TGTGCCAGCAGTTTCATAGCGGGGGCCCGGGATACGCAGTATTTT. The variable domain in full, with the rest retrieved from reference TRBV28 and TRBJ2-3, is DVKVTQSSRYLVKRTGEKVFLECVQDMDHENMFWYRQDPGLGLRLIYFSYDVKMKEKGDIPEGYSVSREKKERFSLILESASTNQTSMYLCASSFIAGARDTQYFGPGTRLTVL.

This clonotype appeared many times. The chain is built from TRBV6-5 and TRBJ2-5; D call uncertain. The V end was cut by 0 bases, the J end by 6 bases, with 2 bases between. In germline, CDR1 is MNHEY, CDR2 SVGAGI. The CDR3 is 11 residues long. Here the CDR3 reads CASSYSQTQYF. The CDR3, as DNA: TGTGCCAGCAGTTACTCGCAGACCCAGTACTTC.

The V gene is TRBV9, the J gene TRBJ2-3, with 9 bases fitting TRBD2. The CDR3 is 13 amino acids. Trimming at V came to 1 base and at J to 8 bases, leaving 2 bases not matched to a gene. Germline CDR1 SGDLS, CDR2 YYNGEE. The CDR3: CASSVLAGITQYF. The CDR3 coding sequence is TGTGCCAGCAGCGTACTAGCGGGGATTACGCAGTATTTT.

The chain has TRBV2 and TRBJ1-2, with TRBD1 identical over 7 bases. There are 15 residues in the CDR3. The trim removed 2 bases at V and 3 bases at J, leaving 6 bases unmatched. Looked up from germline, CDR1 is SNHLY and CDR2 is FYNNEI. DNA for the CDR3: TGTGCCAGCAGTGAATCGGGGGACAGATACTATGGCTACACCTTC. This translates into CASSESGDRYYGYTF.

For the CDR3, the DNA is TGCGCCAGCAGCCCTGTCTGGGACAGTTACACCTACGAGCAGTACTTC. This encodes CASSPVWDSYTYEQYF. This chain connects TRBV4-1 to TRBJ2-7; 7 bases fit TRBD1. The CDR3 contains 16 residues. Germline V lookup: CDR1 MGHRA, CDR2 YSYEKL. V lost 4 bases to trimming and J lost 2 bases; unmatched junction nucleotides: 11.

This clonotype was detected only a few times. The chain joins TRBV4-2 to TRBJ1-6; a weak D match, TRBD1 (5 bases). This CDR3 contains 16 residues. The V end was cut by 2 bases, the J end by 9 bases, with 17 bases between. Germline CDR1 reads LGHNA; CDR2 reads YNFKEQ. The DNA for the CDR3 is TGTGCCAGCAGCCAACCCGCTGCCCAGGGTGCTTCACCCCTCCACTTT. Translation: CASSQPAAQGASPLHF.

This clonotype was found a few times. The V call is TRBV5-1, the J call TRBJ2-5; 11 nucleotides match TRBD2. Germline V gene sequence: CDR1 SGHRS, CDR2 YFSETQ. Trimming took 1 base from V and 3 from J; bases not matched to a gene: 2. This CDR3 has 15 amino acids. The CDR3 nucleotides read TGCGCCAGCAGCTTGCTAGCGGGGGGTGAAGAGACCCAGTACTTC. It is translated as CASSLLAGGEETQYF.

This clonotype was seen a few times. CDR3: CASSLRARVPLHF. The DNA of the CDR3 is TGTGCCAGCAGTTTAAGGGCTAGAGTCCCCCTCCACTTT. This chain joins TRBV27 and TRBJ1-6, with D uncertain. Trimming cost V 2 bases and J 13 bases, with 12 bases left between them. This CDR3 has 13 residues. Germline CDR1 MNHEY, CDR2 SMNVEV (reference sequence).